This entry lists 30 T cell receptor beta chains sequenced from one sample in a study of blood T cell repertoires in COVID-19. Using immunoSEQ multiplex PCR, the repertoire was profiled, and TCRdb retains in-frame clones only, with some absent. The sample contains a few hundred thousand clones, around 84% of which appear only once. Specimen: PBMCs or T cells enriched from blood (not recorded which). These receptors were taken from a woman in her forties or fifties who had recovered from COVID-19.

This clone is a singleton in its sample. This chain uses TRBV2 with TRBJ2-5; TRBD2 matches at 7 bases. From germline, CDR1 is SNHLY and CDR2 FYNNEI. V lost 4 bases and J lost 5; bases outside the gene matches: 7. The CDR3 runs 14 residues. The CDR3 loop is CASSAPGGWETQYF. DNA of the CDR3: TGTGCCAGCAGTGCGCCGGGAGGCTGGGAGACCCAGTACTTC. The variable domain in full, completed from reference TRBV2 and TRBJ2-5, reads EPEVTQTPSHQVTQMGQEVILRCVPISNHLYFYWYRQILGQKVEFLVSFYNNEISEKSEIFDDQFSVERPDGSNFTLKIRSTKLEDSAMYFCASSAPGGWETQYFGPGTRLLVL.

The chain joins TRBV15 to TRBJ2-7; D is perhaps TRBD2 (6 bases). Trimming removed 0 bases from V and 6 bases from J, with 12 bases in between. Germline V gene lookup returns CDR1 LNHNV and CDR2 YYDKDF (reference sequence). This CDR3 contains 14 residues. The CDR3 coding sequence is TGTGCCACCAGCAGAGATTCGGGAGTCGGCGAGCAGTACTTC. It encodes CATSRDSGVGEQYF.

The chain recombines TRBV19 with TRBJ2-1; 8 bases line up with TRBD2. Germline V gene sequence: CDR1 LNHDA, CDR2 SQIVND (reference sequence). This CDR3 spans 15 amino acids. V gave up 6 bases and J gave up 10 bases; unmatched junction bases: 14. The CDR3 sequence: CASRGTSGRGREQFF. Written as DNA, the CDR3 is TGTGCCAGTAGGGGAACTAGCGGAAGAGGACGAGAGCAGTTCTTC.

The CDR3 loop reads CASSIEDREVRETQYF. The CDR3 DNA reads as TGTGCCAGTAGTATAGAGGACAGGGAGGTAAGAGAGACCCAGTACTTC. V usage is TRBV19 and J usage is TRBJ2-5; 8 nucleotides agree with TRBD1. This CDR3 region has 16 residues. From germline, CDR1 is LNHDA and CDR2 SQIVND (reference sequence). V was pared by 0 bases and J by 4 bases, with 7 bases of the junction left unmatched.

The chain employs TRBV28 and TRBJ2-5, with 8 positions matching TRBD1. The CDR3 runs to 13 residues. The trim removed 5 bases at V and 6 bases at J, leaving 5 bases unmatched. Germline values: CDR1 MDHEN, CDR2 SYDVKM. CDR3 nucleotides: TGTGCCAGCAGTCCCGACAGGGGTCAGACCCAGTACTTC. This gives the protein CASSPDRGQTQYF.

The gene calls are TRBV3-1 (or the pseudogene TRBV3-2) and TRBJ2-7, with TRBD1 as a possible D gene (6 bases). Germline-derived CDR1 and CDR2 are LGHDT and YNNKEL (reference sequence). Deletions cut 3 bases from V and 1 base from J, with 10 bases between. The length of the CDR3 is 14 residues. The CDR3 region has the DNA TGTGCCAGCAGCCACGGAGGACAGTCCTACGAGCAGTACTTC. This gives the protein CASSHGGQSYEQYF.

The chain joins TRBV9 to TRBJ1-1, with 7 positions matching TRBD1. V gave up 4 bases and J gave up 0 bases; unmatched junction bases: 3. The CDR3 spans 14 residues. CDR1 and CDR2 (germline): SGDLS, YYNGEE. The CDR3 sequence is CASSFGTVNTEAFF. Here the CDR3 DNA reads TGTGCCAGCAGCTTCGGGACAGTGAACACTGAAGCTTTCTTT. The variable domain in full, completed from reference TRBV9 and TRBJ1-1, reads DSGVTQTPKHLITATGQRVTLRCSPRSGDLSVYWYQQSLDQGLQFLIQYYNGEERAKGNILERFSAQQFPDLHSELNLSSLELGDSALYFCASSFGTVNTEAFFGQGTRLTVV.

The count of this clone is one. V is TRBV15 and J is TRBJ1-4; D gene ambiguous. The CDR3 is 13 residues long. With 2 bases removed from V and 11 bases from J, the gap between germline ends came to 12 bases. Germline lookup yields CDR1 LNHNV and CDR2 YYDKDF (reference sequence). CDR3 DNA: TGTGCCACCAGCAGACAGCGCGGTGAGAAACTGTTTTTT. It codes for CATSRQRGEKLFF.

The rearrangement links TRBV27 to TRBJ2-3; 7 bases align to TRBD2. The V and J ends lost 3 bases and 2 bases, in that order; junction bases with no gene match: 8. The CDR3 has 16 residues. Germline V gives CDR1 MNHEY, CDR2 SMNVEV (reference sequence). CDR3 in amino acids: CASSFPPGLHTDTQYF. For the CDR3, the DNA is TGTGCCAGCAGTTTCCCCCCGGGACTACACACAGATACGCAGTATTTT.

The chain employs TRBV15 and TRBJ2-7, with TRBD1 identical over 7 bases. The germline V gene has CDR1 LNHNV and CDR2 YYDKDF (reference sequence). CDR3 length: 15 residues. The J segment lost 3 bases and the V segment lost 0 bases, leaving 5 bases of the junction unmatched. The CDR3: CATSRDRQGYYEQYF. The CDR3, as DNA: TGTGCCACCAGCAGAGATCGACAGGGCTACTACGAGCAGTACTTC.

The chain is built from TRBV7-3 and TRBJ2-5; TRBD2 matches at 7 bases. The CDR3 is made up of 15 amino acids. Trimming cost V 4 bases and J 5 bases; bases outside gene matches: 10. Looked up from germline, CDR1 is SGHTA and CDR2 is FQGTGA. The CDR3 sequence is CASSSTSDPGETQYF. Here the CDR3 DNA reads TGTGCCAGCAGCTCTACTAGCGACCCAGGGGAGACCCAGTACTTC.

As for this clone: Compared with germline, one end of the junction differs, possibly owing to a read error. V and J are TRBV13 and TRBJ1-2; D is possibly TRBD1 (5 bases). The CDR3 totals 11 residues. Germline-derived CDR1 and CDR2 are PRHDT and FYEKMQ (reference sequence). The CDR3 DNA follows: TGTGCCAGCAGCCGGGACTACGGCTACACCTTC. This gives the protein CASSRDYGYTF.

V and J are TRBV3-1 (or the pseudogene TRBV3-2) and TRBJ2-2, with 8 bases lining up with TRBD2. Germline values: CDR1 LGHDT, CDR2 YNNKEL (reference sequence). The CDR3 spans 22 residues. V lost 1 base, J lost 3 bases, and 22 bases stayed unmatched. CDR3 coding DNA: TGTGCCAGCAGCCAAGCCCCTACCGGGACTAGTTTGGTTGTTCGGGACACCGGGGAGCTGTTTTTT. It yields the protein CASSQAPTGTSLVVRDTGELFF.

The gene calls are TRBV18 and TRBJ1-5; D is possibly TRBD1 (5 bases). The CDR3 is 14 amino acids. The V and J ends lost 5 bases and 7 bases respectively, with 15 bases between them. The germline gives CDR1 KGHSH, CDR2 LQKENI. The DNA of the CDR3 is TGTGCCAGCTCAGCGTCAGGGTCTATCCAGCCCCAGCATTTT. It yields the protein CASSASGSIQPQHF.

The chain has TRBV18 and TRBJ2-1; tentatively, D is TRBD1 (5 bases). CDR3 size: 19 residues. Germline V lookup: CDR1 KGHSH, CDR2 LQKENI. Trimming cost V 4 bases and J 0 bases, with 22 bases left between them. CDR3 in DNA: TGTGCCAGCTCACGTTACCAAATGAAGACAGAGAGCTCCTACAATGAGCAGTTCTTC. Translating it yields CASSRYQMKTESSYNEQFF.

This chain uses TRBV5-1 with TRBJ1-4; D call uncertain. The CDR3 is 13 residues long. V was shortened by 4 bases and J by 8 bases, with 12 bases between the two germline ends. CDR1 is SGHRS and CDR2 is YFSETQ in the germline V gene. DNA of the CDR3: TGCGCCAGCAGCGTGGGAGAGTGGGAAAAACTGTTTTTT. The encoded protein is CASSVGEWEKLFF.

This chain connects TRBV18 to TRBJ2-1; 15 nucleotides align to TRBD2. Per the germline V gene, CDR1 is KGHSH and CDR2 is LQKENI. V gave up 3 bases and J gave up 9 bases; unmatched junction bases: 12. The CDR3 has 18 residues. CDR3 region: CASSPRTSGRVWVSEQFF. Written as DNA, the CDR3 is TGTGCCAGCTCACCCCGGACTAGCGGGAGGGTCTGGGTCAGTGAGCAGTTCTTC.

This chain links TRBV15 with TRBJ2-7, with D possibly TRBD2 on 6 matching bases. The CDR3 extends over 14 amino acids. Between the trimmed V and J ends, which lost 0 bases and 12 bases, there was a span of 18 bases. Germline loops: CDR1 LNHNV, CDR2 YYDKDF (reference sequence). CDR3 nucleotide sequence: TGTGCCACCAGCAGAGAATCGGGAGCCTTGTTACGGTACTTC. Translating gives CATSRESGALLRYF.

In nucleotides, the CDR3 is TGTGCTAGTGGTCGGACTAGCGGCCCTTTTAGCTCCTACAATGAGCAGTTCTTC. Protein sequence: CASGRTSGPFSSYNEQFF. The gene calls are TRBV12-5 and TRBJ2-1, with TRBD2 identical over 10 bases. Looked up from germline, CDR1 is LGHNT and CDR2 is FRNRAP. The CDR3 extends over 18 amino acids. The V gene end was trimmed by 5 bases and the J gene end by 0 bases; junction bases not matched to a gene: 10.

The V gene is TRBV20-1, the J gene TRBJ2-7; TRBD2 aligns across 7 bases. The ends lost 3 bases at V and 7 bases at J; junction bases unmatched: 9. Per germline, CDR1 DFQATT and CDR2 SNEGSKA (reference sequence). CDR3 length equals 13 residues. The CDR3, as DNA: TGCAGTGCTAGTTCTGGGACTACTGGGGAGCAGTACTTC. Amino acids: CSASSGTTGEQYF.

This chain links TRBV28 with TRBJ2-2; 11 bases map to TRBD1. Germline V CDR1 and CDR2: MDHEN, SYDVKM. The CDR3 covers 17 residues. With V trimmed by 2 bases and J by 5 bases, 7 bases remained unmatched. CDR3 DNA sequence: TGTGCCAGCAGTTTAAGGGGACAGGGGGTTGCGACCGGGGAGCTGTTTTTT. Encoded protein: CASSLRGQGVATGELFF.

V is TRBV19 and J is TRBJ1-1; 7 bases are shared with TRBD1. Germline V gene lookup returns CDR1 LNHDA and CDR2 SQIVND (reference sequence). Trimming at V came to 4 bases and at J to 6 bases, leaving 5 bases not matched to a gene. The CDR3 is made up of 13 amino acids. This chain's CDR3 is CASSTNRGAEAFF. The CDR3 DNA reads TGTGCCAGTAGTACTAACAGGGGCGCTGAAGCTTTCTTT.

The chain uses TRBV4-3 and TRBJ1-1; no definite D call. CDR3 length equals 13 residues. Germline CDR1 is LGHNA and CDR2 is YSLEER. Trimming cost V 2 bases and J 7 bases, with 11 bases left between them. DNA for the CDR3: TGCGCCAGCAGCCAACGTGAGGCAGATGAAGCTTTCTTT. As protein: CASSQREADEAFF.

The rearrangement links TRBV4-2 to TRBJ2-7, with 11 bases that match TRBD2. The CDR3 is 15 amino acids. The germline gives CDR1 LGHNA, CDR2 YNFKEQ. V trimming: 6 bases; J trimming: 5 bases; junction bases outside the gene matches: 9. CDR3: CASRDIAGGRDEQYF. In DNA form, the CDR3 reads TGTGCCAGCAGGGATATAGCGGGAGGGCGGGACGAGCAGTACTTC.

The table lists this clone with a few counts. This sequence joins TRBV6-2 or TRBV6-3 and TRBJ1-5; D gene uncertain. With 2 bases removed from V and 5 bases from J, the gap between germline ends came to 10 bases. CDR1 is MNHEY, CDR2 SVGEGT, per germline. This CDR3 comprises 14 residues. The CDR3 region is CASSYEEAHQPQHF. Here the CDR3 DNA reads TGTGCCAGCAGTTACGAGGAGGCTCATCAGCCCCAGCATTTT.

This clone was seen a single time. The CDR3 nucleotides are TGTGCCAGCAGACTCAGGGTTTTAGGGAACCAGCCCCAGCATTTT. Translated: CASRLRVLGNQPQHF. The rearrangement uses TRBV28 and TRBJ1-5, with D possibly being TRBD1 (5 bases). Germline assignment: CDR1 MDHEN and CDR2 SYDVKM. The CDR3 runs to 15 residues. The V gene lost 6 bases and the J gene lost 7 bases, with 19 bases spanning the gap.

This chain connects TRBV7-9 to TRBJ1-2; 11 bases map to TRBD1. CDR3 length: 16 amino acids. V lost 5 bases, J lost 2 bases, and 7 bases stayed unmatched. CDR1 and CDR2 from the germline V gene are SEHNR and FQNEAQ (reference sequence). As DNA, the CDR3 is TGTGCCAGCAGCCCGGGACAGGGGGAATTCAACTATGGCTACACCTTC. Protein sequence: CASSPGQGEFNYGYTF.

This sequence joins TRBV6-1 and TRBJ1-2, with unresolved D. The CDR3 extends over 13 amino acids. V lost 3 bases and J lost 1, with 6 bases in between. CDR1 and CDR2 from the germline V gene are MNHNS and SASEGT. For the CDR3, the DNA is TGTGCCAGCAGTGACGCCGGTAACTATGGCTACACCTTC. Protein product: CASSDAGNYGYTF.

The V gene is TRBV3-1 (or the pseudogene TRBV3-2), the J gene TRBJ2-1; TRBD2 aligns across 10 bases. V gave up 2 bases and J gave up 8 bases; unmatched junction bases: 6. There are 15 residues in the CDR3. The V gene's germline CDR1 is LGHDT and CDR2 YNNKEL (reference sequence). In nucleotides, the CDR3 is TGTGCCAGCAGCCAATTCCTAGCGGGAGTCGATGAGCAGTTCTTC. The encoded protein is CASSQFLAGVDEQFF.

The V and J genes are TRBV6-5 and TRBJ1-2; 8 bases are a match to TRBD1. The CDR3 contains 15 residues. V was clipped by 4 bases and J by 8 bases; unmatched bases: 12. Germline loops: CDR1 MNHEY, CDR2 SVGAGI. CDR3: CASSSSWTGREGYTF. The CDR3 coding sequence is TGTGCCAGCAGTTCCTCATGGACAGGGAGGGAAGGCTACACCTTC.